This is a list of T cell receptor beta chains from one sample in a study of CD8+ T cells in alopecia areata. Sequenced by immunoSEQ multiplex PCR; TCRdb stores in-frame clones only, minus some. Found here are some 130,000 clones, 58% of them singletons; the top ten hold 4.5%. Sequences were derived from CD4+ T cells sorted from blood, sampled at week 0. The receptors come from a human donor with alopecia areata. Each CDR3 is given with its conserved first and last residue. The D gene is left open where the match is weak. A clone size is listed for some rows: how often the clone was seen (once, few, many), or a class if it is expanded.

TRBJ2-5,.,.,TRBV7-7,CASGLGVGETQYF,TGTGCCTCCGGGTTGGGAGTCGGGGAGACCCAGTACTTC
TRBJ2-7,TRBD2,.,TRBV27,CASSVTSYPYEQYF,TGTGCCAGCAGTGTGACTAGCTATCCTTACGAGCAGTACTTC
TRBJ2-6,.,.,TRBV4-3,CASSQQSSGANVLTF,TGCGCCAGCAGCCAACAAAGCTCTGGGGCCAACGTCCTGACTTTC
TRBJ2-7,.,.,TRBV6-1,CASSGQAAGRLEQYF,TGTGCCAGCAGTGGACAGGCGGCTGGGAGGCTCGAGCAGTACTTC
TRBJ2-7,.,.,TRBV28,CASGGRTYEQYF,TGTGCCAGTGGGGGGAGGACCTACGAGCAGTACTTC
TRBJ2-5,.,.,TRBV5-4,CASSLGTEETQYF,TGTGCCAGCAGCTTGGGGACAGAAGAGACCCAGTACTTC
TRBJ1-1,.,.,TRBV5-6,CASSLARGPNTEAFF,TGTGCCAGCAGCTTGGCCCGAGGCCCCAACACTGAAGCTTTCTTT
TRBJ1-5,.,few,TRBV5-8,CASSLAGSTSNQPQHF,TGTGCCAGCAGCTTGGCCGGGAGCACGAGCAATCAGCCCCAGCATTTT
TRBJ2-5,.,.,TRBV7-9,CASSLDGETQYF,TGTGCCAGCAGCTTAGACGGAGAGACCCAGTACTTC
TRBJ1-2,.,.,TRBV30,CAFAAGRDGYTF,TGTGCCTTCGCGGCGGGGCGGGATGGCTACACCTTC
TRBJ2-1,TRBD2,.,TRBV29-1,CSVAFSSGGGYPNEQFF,TGCAGCGTTGCGTTTTCTAGCGGGGGGGGTTACCCCAATGAGCAGTTCTTC
TRBJ2-2,TRBD2,.,TRBV2,CASIALAGGLNTGELFF,TGTGCCAGCATTGCACTAGCGGGAGGACTGAACACCGGGGAGCTGTTTTTT
TRBJ1-1,TRBD1,.,TRBV5-1,CASSLRRRRGQGGRHTEAFF,TGCGCCAGCAGCTTACGTAGGAGACGGGGACAGGGCGGCCGCCACACTGAAGCTTTCTTT
TRBJ1-5,.,.,TRBV20-1,CSAPQGQIQHF,TGCAGTGCACCCCAGGGGCAGATCCAGCATTTT
TRBJ2-2,TRBD1,few,TRBV5-1,CASSHLQGAGTGELFF,TGCGCCAGCAGTCACCTCCAGGGGGCTGGCACCGGGGAGCTGTTTTTT
TRBJ1-1,.,few,TRBV5-1,CASTRGAEAFF,TGCGCCAGCACCCGGGGCGCTGAAGCTTTCTTT
TRBJ2-7,TRBD1,once,TRBV25-1,CASSGDSLEQYF,TGTGCCAGCAGTGGGGACAGTCTCGAGCAGTACTTC
TRBJ1-3,TRBD1,.,TRBV30,CAWSVVRTGGSGPNTIYF,TGTGCCTGGAGTGTAGTCCGGACAGGGGGCTCTGGGCCAAACACCATATATTTT
TRBJ1-3,.,few,TRBV29-1,CSVDMGSRNTIYF,TGCAGCGTTGACATGGGTTCGAGGAACACCATATATTTT
TRBJ2-1,TRBD1,.,TRBV5-1,CASSLAGQGSYNEQFF,TGCGCCAGCAGCCTAGCAGGACAGGGGAGTTACAATGAGCAGTTCTTC
TRBJ2-7,.,.,TRBV7-3,CASSSSTGYEQYF,TGTGCCAGCAGCTCTAGTACCGGCTACGAGCAGTACTTC
TRBJ2-1,TRBD2,.,TRBV19,CAASGGNEQFF,TGTGCCGCTAGCGGGGGGAATGAGCAGTTCTTC